These 32 T cell receptor beta chains originate from one sample sequenced in a study of technical replicates of blood from several donors. Assay: immunoSEQ multiplex PCR; the TCRdb copy retains only in-frame clones and omits some. The table includes about 59,000 clones, 80% to 95% detected once. Material for sequencing was PBMCs. The origin of the receptors is a human donor in good health. Some clones in this sample may be carry-over from other donors' samples.

V gene TRBV4-2 combines with J gene TRBJ2-1; the match to TRBD2 covers 8 bases. Unmatched junction bases numbered 0, after V lost 4 bases and J lost 4 bases. The length of the CDR3 is 13 residues. Germline values: CDR1 LGHNA, CDR2 YNFKEQ. CDR3 protein: CASSRGGYNEQFF. CDR3 DNA: TGTGCCAGCAGCCGCGGGGGGTACAATGAGCAGTTCTTC.

This chain links TRBV6-6 with TRBJ1-2; 7 nucleotides align to TRBD1. Germline V lookup: CDR1 MNHNY, CDR2 SVGAGI (reference sequence). Trimming took 2 bases from V and 2 from J; bases not matched to a gene: 2. The CDR3 is 14 residues long. The CDR3 reads CASSYTTGNYGYTF. CDR3 in DNA: TGTGCCAGCAGTTACACGACAGGGAACTATGGCTACACCTTC.

V usage is TRBV18 and J usage is TRBJ2-7, with D perhaps TRBD1 (5 bases). In germline, CDR1 is KGHSH, CDR2 LQKENI. V shed 0 bases and J shed 1 base, with 7 bases lying between them. CDR3 length: 14 residues. CDR3 nucleotide sequence: TGTGCCAGCTCACCACCGTACAGGTCCTACGAGCAGTACTTC. Encoded protein: CASSPPYRSYEQYF. Full variable domain (missing parts from reference TRBV18 and TRBJ2-7): NAGVMQNPRHLVRRRGQEARLRCSPMKGHSHVYWYRQLPEEGLKFMVYLQKENIIDESGMPKERFSAEFPKEGPSILRIQQVVRGDSAAYFCASSPPYRSYEQYFGPGTRLTVT.

The chain links TRBV7-9 to TRBJ1-2; D perhaps matches TRBD1 (6 bases). Trimming took off 5 bases at V and 7 bases at J, with 20 bases between the two ends. The CDR3 has 15 amino acids. In germline, CDR1 is SEHNR, CDR2 FQNEAQ (reference sequence). The CDR3 DNA reads as TGTGCCAGCAGCCCATCGCGGGGGCTGGAGGGTGGCTACACCTTC. This codes for CASSPSRGLEGGYTF. Full variable domain (missing parts from reference TRBV7-9 and TRBJ1-2): DTGVSQNPRHKITKRGQNVTFRCDPISEHNRLYWYRQTLGQGPEFLTYFQNEAQLEKSRLLSDRFSAERPKGSFSTLEIQRTEQGDSAMYLCASSPSRGLEGGYTFGSGTRLTVV.

This chain connects TRBV5-4 to TRBJ2-1; 8 bases map to TRBD2. The CDR3 loop spans 15 amino acids. Germline V gene lookup returns CDR1 SGHNT and CDR2 YYREEE (reference sequence). Trimming took 4 bases from V and 2 from J; bases not matched to a gene: 5. The CDR3 coding sequence is TGTGCCAGCAGCATCACTAGCGGAACCTACAATGAGCAGTTCTTC. Its translation is CASSITSGTYNEQFF.

The J gene is TRBJ2-7, the V gene TRBV19; 8 nucleotides agree with TRBD1. V lost 4 bases, J lost 7 bases, and 15 bases stayed unmatched. This CDR3 is 16 amino acids long. CDR1 is LNHDA, CDR2 SQIVND, per germline (reference sequence). The CDR3 region has the DNA TGTGCCAGTAGTAACCTCGGGCAGGGGGCTATATGGGAGCAGTACTTC. Amino acid sequence: CASSNLGQGAIWEQYF.

This chain uses TRBV7-4 with TRBJ2-3; 12 nucleotides agree with TRBD2. This CDR3 has 17 amino acids. CDR1 is SGHVT, CDR2 SQSDAQ, per germline. V lost 2 bases, J lost 3 bases, and 6 bases stayed unmatched. This CDR3 reads CASSLPSSGGVTDTQYF. DNA for the CDR3: TGTGCCAGCAGCTTACCATCTAGCGGGGGGGTAACAGATACGCAGTATTTT.

In the case of this clone: Germline and junction disagree at one end, which may indicate a read error. This chain uses TRBV13 with TRBJ1-1, with 11 nucleotides matching TRBD1. This CDR3 is built from 14 residues. Germline V CDR1 and CDR2: PRHDT, FYEKMQ (reference sequence). DNA of the CDR3: TGCGCCAGCAGCTTAGGGACAGGGGGTGCTGAAGCTTTCTTT. It translates to CASSLGTGGAEAFF.

This sequence joins TRBV10-1 and TRBJ2-5; D is unclear. Trimming left V 1 base short and J 3 bases short, with 9 bases between. This CDR3 region has 14 residues. Germline loops: CDR1 WNHNN, CDR2 SYGVQD (reference sequence). DNA for the CDR3: TGCGCCAGCAGTGAGTTGGCCTCCGAAGAGACCCAGTACTTC. Translation: CASSELASEETQYF.

J is TRBJ2-1 and V is TRBV6-5, with TRBD2 as a possible D gene (5 bases). CDR3 length: 15 amino acids. CDR1 and CDR2 from the germline V gene are MNHEY and SVGAGI. V lost 2 bases, J lost 9 bases, and 17 bases lay in between. The CDR3 DNA is TGTGCCAGCAGTTACCTAGGCGCCGCGGCGGGTGAGCAGTTCTTC. Encoded protein: CASSYLGAAAGEQFF.

CDR3 sequence (DNA): TGTGCCAGCAGCCTGGGACAGGGCGAAAACACCATATATTTT. This translates into CASSLGQGENTIYF. The V and J genes are TRBV4-2 and TRBJ1-3; TRBD1 matches at 9 bases. With 4 bases clipped from V and 6 bases from J, the junction kept 4 bases outside the gene matches. This CDR3 region has 14 residues. From germline, CDR1 is LGHNA and CDR2 YNFKEQ.

The rearrangement links TRBV5-6 to TRBJ2-5; 8 bases match TRBD2. With 4 bases clipped from V and 5 bases from J, the junction kept 7 bases outside the gene matches. The germline CDR1 and CDR2 sequences are SGHDT and YYEEEE. The CDR3 is 14 residues long. The CDR3 coding sequence is TGTGCCAGCAGCCCTCTAGCGGGCGGGGAGACCCAGTACTTC. Protein product: CASSPLAGGETQYF.

This clone appeared a few times. The chain has TRBV9 and TRBJ1-6, with D perhaps matching TRBD1 (6 bases). Germline V gene data show CDR1 as SGDLS and CDR2 as YYNGEE. The V gene lost 7 bases and the J gene lost 8 bases, with 16 bases spanning the gap. CDR3 length equals 14 residues. For the CDR3, the DNA is TGTGCCAGCGGACCCCGGGACAAATATTCACCCCTCCACTTT. Its protein is CASGPRDKYSPLHF.

The CDR3 DNA reads as TGTGCCAGTAGTATAGGCAGGGGGCTTGGCTACACCTTC. It is translated as CASSIGRGLGYTF. The chain carries TRBV19 and TRBJ1-2, with 8 bases aligning to TRBD1. V shed 1 base, J shed 7 bases, and the junction held 2 bases outside the gene matches. The germline V gene encodes CDR1 LNHDA and CDR2 SQIVND (reference sequence). The CDR3 runs 13 residues.

This chain connects TRBV18 to TRBJ2-7; TRBD1 aligns across 9 bases. Trimming removed 3 bases from V and 7 bases from J; junction bases left unmatched: 16. The CDR3 consists of 17 residues. Per the germline V gene, CDR1 is KGHSH and CDR2 is LQKENI. CDR3 region: CASSPRSSGQGLREQYF. DNA for the CDR3: TGTGCCAGCTCACCGAGGAGTTCCGGACAGGGGCTGAGGGAGCAGTACTTC.

This rearrangement joins TRBV6-6 to TRBJ2-7, with D unclear. Trimming removed 2 bases from V and 3 bases from J, with 11 bases in between. The CDR3 extends over 14 amino acids. Germline V gene lookup returns CDR1 MNHNY and CDR2 SVGAGI (reference sequence). Written as DNA, the CDR3 is TGTGCCAGCAGTTACATCGGGTCGGACTACGAGCAGTACTTC. Translation: CASSYIGSDYEQYF.

This rearrangement joins TRBV29-1 to TRBJ2-3; the D gene is possibly TRBD1 (5 bases). In germline, CDR1 is SQVTM, CDR2 ANQGSEA. V was clipped by 6 bases and J by 1 base, with 8 bases between them. This CDR3 comprises 12 residues. The CDR3 sequence: CSVDSGTDTQYF. As DNA, the CDR3 is TGCAGCGTCGACAGCGGCACAGATACGCAGTATTTT.

The DNA of the CDR3 is TGTGCCACCAGCAGAGATCGGGGGTTCCACGAGCAGTACTTC. The encoded protein is CATSRDRGFHEQYF. The V and J genes are TRBV15 and TRBJ2-7, with a possible D match to TRBD2 (6 bases). This CDR3 comprises 14 residues. Trimming removed 0 bases at V and 5 bases at J, with 11 bases between. Germline V gene lookup returns CDR1 LNHNV and CDR2 YYDKDF (reference sequence).

This rearrangement joins TRBV2 to TRBJ2-2; TRBD1 might be the D (5 bases). This CDR3 has 14 residues. Trimming took off 4 bases at V and 2 bases at J, with 8 bases between the two ends. CDR1 SNHLY and CDR2 FYNNEI come from the germline V gene. CDR3 in amino acids: CASSGGTNTGELFF. In DNA form, the CDR3 reads TGTGCCAGCAGTGGGGGCACCAACACCGGGGAGCTGTTTTTT.

This clone was recorded only once. The rearrangement uses TRBV27 and TRBJ2-7; the D gene is possibly TRBD1 (5 bases). With 6 bases removed from V and 2 bases from J, the gap between germline ends came to 14 bases. Germline CDR1 MNHEY, CDR2 SMNVEV (reference sequence). This CDR3 spans 14 amino acids. This CDR3 is CASSLDSPPYEQYF. The CDR3 DNA reads TGTGCCAGCAGCCTAGACAGTCCTCCCTACGAGCAGTACTTC.

The chain recombines TRBV7-2 with TRBJ2-1; TRBD2 matches at 10 bases. The V gene end was trimmed by 3 bases and the J gene end by 7 bases; junction bases not matched to a gene: 3. The germline V gene encodes CDR1 SGHTA and CDR2 FQGNSA. The CDR3 contains 14 residues. The CDR3 DNA reads TGTGCCAGCAGCTTCGGACTAGCGGTGAATGAGCAGTTCTTC. This sequence encodes CASSFGLAVNEQFF.

This sequence joins TRBV30 and TRBJ1-1, with D possibly TRBD1 on 5 matching bases. Trimming removed 1 base at V and 1 base at J, with 13 bases between. This CDR3 spans 15 amino acids. Per the germline V gene, CDR1 is GTSNPN and CDR2 is SVGIG (reference sequence). CDR3 sequence: CAWSGQIVSNTEAFF. CDR3 bases: TGTGCCTGGAGTGGACAGATAGTATCGAACACTGAAGCTTTCTTT.

The chain is built from TRBV29-1 and TRBJ2-7, with TRBD2 identical over 11 bases. Germline CDR1 SQVTM, CDR2 ANQGSEA. CDR3 length: 13 amino acids. V lost 4 bases and J lost 6; bases outside the gene matches: 5. CDR3 in DNA: TGCAGCGTTGCGGCTAGCGGGGGGTTCGAGCAGTACTTC. Protein: CSVAASGGFEQYF.

The V gene is TRBV6-5, the J gene TRBJ2-2, with 7 bases matching TRBD2. V lost 5 bases and J lost 5; bases outside the gene matches: 5. The germline V gene has CDR1 MNHEY and CDR2 SVGAGI. The length of the CDR3 is 14 residues. The CDR3 protein is CASSPLGGTGELFF. In DNA, the CDR3 is TGTGCCAGCAGTCCCCTGGGGGGGACCGGGGAGCTGTTTTTT.

The genes are TRBV5-6 and TRBJ1-4; D unresolved. With 0 bases removed from V and 4 bases from J, the gap between germline ends came to 10 bases. The germline V gene encodes CDR1 SGHDT and CDR2 YYEEEE. The CDR3 loop spans 15 amino acids. The CDR3 loop is CASSLGEEINEKLFF. The CDR3 DNA is TGTGCCAGCAGCTTGGGAGAAGAGATTAATGAAAAACTGTTTTTT. Combining the CDR3 with reference TRBV5-6 and TRBJ1-4 gives the whole variable domain DAGVTQSPTHLIKTRGQQVTLRCSPKSGHDTVSWYQQALGQGPQFIFQYYEEEERQRGNFPDRFSGHQFPNYSSELNVNALLLGDSALYLCASSLGEEINEKLFFGSGTQLSVL.

The count of this clone is one. The chain joins TRBV7-2 to TRBJ2-1, with no clear D. This CDR3 has 11 amino acids. V lost 5 bases and J 9 bases, leaving 8 bases between the germline ends. Germline CDR1 SGHTA, CDR2 FQGNSA. The CDR3, as DNA: TGTGCCAGCAGCGTGGAGAGTGAGCAGTTCTTC. This translates into CASSVESEQFF.

The CDR3 reads CASGFAGGSGELFF. CDR3 nucleotide sequence: TGTGCTAGTGGTTTTGCAGGGGGGTCCGGGGAGCTGTTTTTT. The gene calls are TRBV12-5 and TRBJ2-2, with D possibly TRBD1 on 7 matching bases. The ends were cut back, 3 bases at V and 6 bases at J, with 11 bases in the middle. Germline lookup yields CDR1 LGHNT and CDR2 FRNRAP. CDR3 length: 14 residues.

The chain combines TRBV5-4 with TRBJ1-4; no clear D gene. This CDR3 contains 12 residues. Germline loops: CDR1 SGHNT, CDR2 YYREEE (reference sequence). Between the trimmed V and J ends, which lost 2 bases and 7 bases, there was a span of 6 bases. The chain's CDR3 is CASSFNSEKLFF. The CDR3 DNA is TGTGCCAGCAGCTTCAATAGTGAAAAACTGTTTTTT.

The chain is built from TRBV7-3 and TRBJ2-3; possibly TRBD2 for D (7 bases). Germline CDR1 reads SGHTA; CDR2 reads FQGTGA. This CDR3 has 15 residues. Trimming removed 1 base from V and 8 bases from J, with 16 bases in between. Here the CDR3 DNA reads TGTGCCAGCAGCTTAAACGCCGGGGGAGGGGGTACGCAGTATTTT. Amino acid sequence: CASSLNAGGGGTQYF. Full variable domain (outside the CDR3, taken from reference TRBV7-3 and TRBJ2-3): GAGVSQTPSNKVTEKGKYVELRCDPISGHTALYWYRQSLGQGPEFLIYFQGTGAADDSGLPNDRFFAVRPEGSVSTLKIQRTERGDSAVYLCASSLNAGGGGTQYFGPGTRLTVL.

J is TRBJ1-2 and V is TRBV27; 7 positions match TRBD1. The CDR3 contains 14 residues. Germline V gene lookup returns CDR1 MNHEY and CDR2 SMNVEV (reference sequence). With 6 bases clipped from V and 7 bases from J, the junction kept 11 bases outside the gene matches. As DNA, the CDR3 is TGTGCCAGCAGACCCCCCCAACAGGGGAGTGGCTACACCTTC. It specifies CASRPPQQGSGYTF.

The J gene is TRBJ2-3, the V gene TRBV29-1, with TRBD2 as a possible D gene (6 bases). The CDR3 spans 12 residues. Looked up from germline, CDR1 is SQVTM and CDR2 is ANQGSEA. Trimming stripped 7 bases from V and 1 base from J, with 9 bases between. In DNA form, the CDR3 reads TGCAGCGCAGGGACTGGCACAGATACGCAGTATTTT. Translated, it gives CSAGTGTDTQYF.

CDR3 loop: CSASLAYEQYF. CDR3 sequence (DNA): TGCAGTGCTAGTCTAGCGTACGAGCAGTACTTC. The chain employs TRBV20-1 and TRBJ2-7; maybe TRBD2 (6 bases). Trimming pared 3 bases from V and 4 bases from J, leaving 7 bases between. The CDR3 sequence is 11 residues long. The V gene's germline CDR1 is DFQATT and CDR2 SNEGSKA (reference sequence).